The clone carrying this T cell receptor (beta chain) was seen a few times. The source of the sample is a study of radiotherapy plus CTLA-4 blockade in lung cancer. J was trimmed by 2 bases and V by 1 base; bases with no gene match: 1. The CDR3 runs 15 residues. Germline V lookup: CDR1 SGHRS, CDR2 YFSETQ. Measured with immunoSEQ multiplex PCR; TCRdb has only the in-frame clones, and not every one. The sample has 89,000 or so clones, 75% to 90% seen once. This clonotype originated in a human donor with non-small cell lung cancer who had a partial response to radiotherapy plus ipilimumab. The rearrangement links TRBV5-1 to TRBJ1-2; 11 nucleotides align to TRBD1. The sample in question was peripheral blood, obtained from a patient treated with radiotherapy plus ipilimumab. CDR3 nucleotide sequence: TGCGCCAGCAGCTTGAGGACAGGGGGCAACTATGGCTACACCTTC. Its translation is CASSLRTGGNYGYTF. Full variable domain (rest looked up from reference TRBV5-1 and TRBJ1-2): KAGVTQTPRYLIKTRGQQVTLSCSPISGHRSVSWYQQTPGQGLQFLFEYFSETQRNKGNFPGRFSGRQFSNSRSEMNVSTLELGDSALYLCASSLRTGGNYGYTFGSGTRLTVV.